Shown below are 14 T cell receptor beta chains from a single sample sequenced in a study of response to subunit inactivated influenza vaccine. TCRdb reprocessed the RT-PCR reads via MiXCR and lists one record per CDR3 protein. This table holds fewer than 700,000 distinct CDR3 sequences, over 10% found once. The sequencing here drew on PBMCs from blood, taken 40 to 50 days after vaccination. The receptors shown here come from a man aged 45-65 years who received an inactivated influenza vaccine.

The V gene is TRBV10-3, the J gene TRBJ1-5; D is ambiguous. Between the trimmed V and J ends, which lost 7 bases and 4 bases, there was a span of 11 bases. The CDR3 extends over 13 amino acids. Looked up from germline, CDR1 is ENHRY and CDR2 is SYGVKD. CDR3 nucleotides: TGTGCCATCATGGCGGCAGAGAATCAGCCCCAGCATTTT. Residues: CAIMAAENQPQHF.

The V call is TRBV3-1, the J call TRBJ2-5, with TRBD2 as a possible D gene (6 bases). Trimming removed 1 base at V and 4 bases at J, with 13 bases between. Germline CDR1 is LGHDT and CDR2 is YNNKEL (reference sequence). The CDR3 length is 15 residues. The CDR3 DNA sequence: TGTGCCAGCAGCCAAGCCCGGGGGTGGAGAGAGACCCAGTACTTC. Its protein is CASSQARGWRETQYF.

This clonotype has more than one count but fewer than ten. The chain carries TRBV6-2 or TRBV6-3 and TRBJ2-3, with D possibly matching TRBD1 (6 bases). The germline gives CDR1 MNHEY, CDR2 SVGEGT. The CDR3 consists of 14 residues. V lost 6 bases, J lost 2 bases, and 12 bases lay in between. This chain's CDR3 is CASSTGLFTDTQYF. CDR3 DNA sequence: TGTGCCAGCAGCACAGGGTTATTCACAGATACGCAGTATTTT.

A few counts support this clonotype. The chain combines TRBV28 with TRBJ2-7; D might be TRBD1 or TRBD2, each matching 6 bases. V was pared by 11 bases and J by 7 bases, with 18 bases between. Germline CDR1 reads MDHEN; CDR2 reads SYDVKM. The CDR3 loop spans 12 amino acids. The CDR3 coding sequence is TGTGCCTCTGCCTCGGGGGCCGGGGAGCAGTACTTC. Encoded protein: CASASGAGEQYF.

This clonotype was observed a few times. This chain uses TRBV20-1 with TRBJ2-5; TRBD2 aligns across 13 bases. The CDR3 is made up of 16 amino acids. V lost 4 bases and J lost 2; bases outside the gene matches: 7. Germline loops: CDR1 DFQATT, CDR2 SNEGSKA (reference sequence). This chain's CDR3 is CSATGTSGNPQETQYF. CDR3 coding DNA: TGCAGTGCTACCGGGACTAGCGGGAATCCTCAAGAGACCCAGTACTTC.

Regarding this clonotype: A read error is likely, as this CDR3 ends without the conserved phenylalanine or tryptophan. The chain recombines TRBV12-3 or TRBV12-4 with TRBJ2-4; TRBD1 or TRBD2 may be the D gene (7 bases each). The CDR3 is made up of 17 amino acids. Trimming removed 6 bases at V and 2 bases at J, with 20 bases between. In nucleotides, the CDR3 is TGTGCCAGCAGCCCCAAGGGAGGGGGCCTTACCAAAAACATTCAGTACCTC. Translated, it gives CASSPKGGGLTKNIQYL.

This clonotype was counted many times. This chain uses TRBV10-1 with TRBJ2-7; D tentatively fits TRBD1 or TRBD2 (5 bases each). Between the trimmed V and J ends, which lost 2 bases and 0 bases, there was a span of 8 bases. The germline V gene encodes CDR1 WNHNN and CDR2 SYGVQD (reference sequence). This CDR3 region has 14 residues. The CDR3 region has the DNA TGCGCCAGCAGTGAGGGGGACGGCTCCTACGAGCAGTACTTC. Protein sequence: CASSEGDGSYEQYF.

The chain uses TRBV29-1 and TRBJ2-1; 15 positions agree with TRBD2. The CDR3 is 17 residues long. The V gene end was trimmed by 3 bases and the J gene end by 0 bases; junction bases not matched to a gene: 3. Germline-derived CDR1 and CDR2 are SQVTM and ANQGSEA. CDR3 nucleotide sequence: TGCAGCGTTGATGGACTAGCGGGAGGGAGCTCCTACAATGAGCAGTTCTTC. Protein product: CSVDGLAGGSSYNEQFF.

This clonotype was recorded at least ten times. The chain couples TRBV28 to TRBJ2-3; D is uncertain. This CDR3 contains 13 residues. Germline CDR1 and CDR2: MDHEN and SYDVKM. Trimming cost V 5 bases and J 0 bases, with 6 bases left between them. The CDR3 sequence is CASSTLSTDTQYF. Here the CDR3 DNA reads TGTGCCAGCAGTACTCTTAGCACAGATACGCAGTATTTT.

This clonotype has ten or more counts. The J gene is TRBJ2-7, the V gene TRBV20-1, with 11 bases identical to TRBD2. Germline V gene lookup returns CDR1 DFQATT and CDR2 SNEGSKA (reference sequence). With 3 bases clipped from V and 3 bases from J, the junction kept 1 base outside the gene matches. The CDR3 has 13 residues. This CDR3 is CSASLAGGYEQYF. The CDR3 DNA reads TGCAGTGCTAGCCTAGCGGGGGGCTACGAGCAGTACTTC.

This clonotype was found many times. This CDR3 reads CASSLPSGSDTQYF. Here the CDR3 DNA reads TGTGCCAGCAGCTTGCCTAGCGGATCAGATACGCAGTATTTT. V gene TRBV5-5 combines with J gene TRBJ2-3, with 7 positions matching TRBD2. Germline V lookup: CDR1 SGHKS, CDR2 YYEKEE (reference sequence). V shed 1 base, J shed 4 bases, and the junction held 3 bases outside the gene matches. The CDR3 extends over 14 amino acids.

V usage is TRBV6-1 and J usage is TRBJ2-7, with D perhaps TRBD1 or TRBD2 (5 bases each). Trimming took off 7 bases at V and 2 bases at J, with 18 bases between the two ends. CDR1 is MNHNS, CDR2 SASEGT, per germline. The CDR3 consists of 15 residues. The DNA of the CDR3 is TGTGCCAGCACCCAGGTCGGGCCGGGACCCTACGAGCAGTACTTC. As protein: CASTQVGPGPYEQYF.

This rearrangement joins TRBV12-3 or TRBV12-4 to TRBJ2-7; 10 bases fit TRBD1. This CDR3 contains 14 residues. V was clipped by 5 bases and J by 6 bases; unmatched bases: 7. This chain's CDR3 is CASSRTGGGVEQYF. As DNA, the CDR3 is TGTGCCAGCAGTAGGACAGGGGGGGGAGTCGAGCAGTACTTC.

This clonotype was observed a single time. The chain employs TRBV3-1 and TRBJ2-2; D call uncertain. Germline CDR1 LGHDT, CDR2 YNNKEL (reference sequence). The V end lost 4 bases, the J end lost 0 bases, and 9 bases lay between the germline ends. The CDR3 is 15 residues long. The CDR3, as DNA: TGTGCCAGCAGCCCCCGTGAGGCGAACACCGGGGAGCTGTTTTTT. Encoded protein: CASSPREANTGELFF.